A single T cell receptor (beta chain) is shown here with its context. The sample is drawn from a study of T cell responses to AZD1222 COVID-19 vaccine. Sequenced by immunoSEQ multiplex PCR; TCRdb stores in-frame clones only, minus some. The table records 120,000 to 150,000 clones, around nine tenths of them present only once. Germline assignment: CDR1 SGHTA and CDR2 FQGNSA. Deletions cut 8 bases from V and 6 bases from J, with 13 bases between. The CDR3 length is 13 residues. This sequence originates from an adult who received the AZD1222 COVID-19 vaccine. The starting material was peripheral blood, obtained 28 days after the second AZD1222 dose. V gene TRBV7-2 combines with J gene TRBJ2-2; a possible D gene is TRBD2 (6 bases). CDR3 coding DNA: TGTGCCAGCGCCGCGGGGCGGGCCGGGGAGCTGTTTTTT. Translation: CASAAGRAGELFF. The full variable domain, completed using reference TRBV7-2 and TRBJ2-2, is GAGVSQSPSNKVTEKGKDVELRCDPISGHTALYWYRQSLGQGLEFLIYFQGNSAPDKSGLPSDRFSAERTGGSVSTLTIQRTQQEDSAVYLCASAAGRAGELFFGEGSRLTVL.